This T cell receptor (beta chain) derives from a study of radiotherapy plus CTLA-4 blockade in lung cancer. Germline V lookup: CDR1 SGHRS, CDR2 YFSETQ. The V end lost 1 base, the J end lost 1 base, and 14 bases lay between the germline ends. The CDR3 spans 16 residues. This clone was seen only once. Only in-frame clones appear in the TCRdb table, and some are missing; sequencing was by immunoSEQ multiplex PCR. The table records approximately 53,000 clones, around 83% of them present only once. This chain connects TRBV5-1 to TRBJ1-1; D is unclear. The receptor's source is a human donor with non-small cell lung cancer whose response to radiotherapy plus ipilimumab could not be evaluated. The starting material was peripheral blood, obtained from a patient treated with radiotherapy plus ipilimumab. CDR3 sequence: CASSLSLLGPNTEAFF. The CDR3 DNA is TGCGCCAGCAGCTTGTCATTGTTGGGCCCGAACACTGAAGCTTTCTTT.